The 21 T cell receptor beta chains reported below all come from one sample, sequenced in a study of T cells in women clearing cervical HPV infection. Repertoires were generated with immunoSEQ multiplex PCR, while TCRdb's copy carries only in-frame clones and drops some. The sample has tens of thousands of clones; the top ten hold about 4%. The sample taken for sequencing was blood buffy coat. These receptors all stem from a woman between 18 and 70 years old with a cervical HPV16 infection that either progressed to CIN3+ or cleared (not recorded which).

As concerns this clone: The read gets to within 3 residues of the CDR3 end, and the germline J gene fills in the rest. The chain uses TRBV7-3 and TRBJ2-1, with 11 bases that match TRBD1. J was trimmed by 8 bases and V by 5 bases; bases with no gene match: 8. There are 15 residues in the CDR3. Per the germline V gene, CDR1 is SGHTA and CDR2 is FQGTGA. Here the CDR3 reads CASSPLGQGADEQFF. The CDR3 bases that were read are TGTGCCAGCAGCCCGCTCGGACAGGGGGCTGATGAG.

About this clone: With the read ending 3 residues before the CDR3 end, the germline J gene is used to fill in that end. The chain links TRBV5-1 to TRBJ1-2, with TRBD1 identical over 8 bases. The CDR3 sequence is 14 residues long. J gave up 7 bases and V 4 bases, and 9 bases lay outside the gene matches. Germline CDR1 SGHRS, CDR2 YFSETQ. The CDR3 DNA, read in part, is TGCGCCAGCAGCGGACAGGGTTTTCAAAGTGGC. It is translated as CASSGQGFQSG. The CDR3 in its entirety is CASSGQGFQSGYTF.

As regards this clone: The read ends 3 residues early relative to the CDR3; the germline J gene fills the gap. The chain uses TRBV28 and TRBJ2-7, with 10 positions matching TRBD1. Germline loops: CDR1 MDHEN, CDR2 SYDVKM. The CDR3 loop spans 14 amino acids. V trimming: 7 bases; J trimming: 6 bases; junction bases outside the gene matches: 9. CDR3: CASITGTGAREQYF. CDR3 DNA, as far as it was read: TGTGCCAGCATAACCGGGACAGGGGCCCGCGAG.

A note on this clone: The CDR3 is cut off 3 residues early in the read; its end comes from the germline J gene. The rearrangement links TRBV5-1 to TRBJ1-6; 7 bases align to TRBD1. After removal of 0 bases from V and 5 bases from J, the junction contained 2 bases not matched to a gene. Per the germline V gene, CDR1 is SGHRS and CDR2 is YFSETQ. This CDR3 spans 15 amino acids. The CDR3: CASSLAGQNNSPLHF. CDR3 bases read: TGCGCCAGCAGCTTGGCGGGACAGAATAATTCACCC.

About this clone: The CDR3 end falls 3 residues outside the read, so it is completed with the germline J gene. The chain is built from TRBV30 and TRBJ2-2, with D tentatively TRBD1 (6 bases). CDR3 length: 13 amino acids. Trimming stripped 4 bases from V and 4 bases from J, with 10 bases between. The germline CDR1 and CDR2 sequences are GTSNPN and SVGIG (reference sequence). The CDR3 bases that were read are TGTGCCTGGAACCGAGGGGGCACCGGGGAG. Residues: CAWNRGGTGE. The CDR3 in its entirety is CAWNRGGTGELFF.

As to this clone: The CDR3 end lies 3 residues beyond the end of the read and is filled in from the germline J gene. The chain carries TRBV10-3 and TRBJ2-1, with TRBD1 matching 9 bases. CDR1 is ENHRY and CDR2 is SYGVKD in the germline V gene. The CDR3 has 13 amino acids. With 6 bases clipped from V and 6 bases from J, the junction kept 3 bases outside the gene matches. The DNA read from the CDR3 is TGTGCCATCAGGCGGGACAGGGTCAATGAG. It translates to CAIRRDRVNE. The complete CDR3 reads CAIRRDRVNEQFF.

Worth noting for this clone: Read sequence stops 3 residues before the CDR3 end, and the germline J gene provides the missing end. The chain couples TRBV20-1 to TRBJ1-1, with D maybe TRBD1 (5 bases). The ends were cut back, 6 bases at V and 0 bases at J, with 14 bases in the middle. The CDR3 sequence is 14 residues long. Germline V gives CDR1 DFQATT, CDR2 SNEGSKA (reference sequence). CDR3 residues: CSAVSDILNTEAFF. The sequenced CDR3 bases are TGCAGTGCGGTGTCGGACATTTTGAACACTGAA.

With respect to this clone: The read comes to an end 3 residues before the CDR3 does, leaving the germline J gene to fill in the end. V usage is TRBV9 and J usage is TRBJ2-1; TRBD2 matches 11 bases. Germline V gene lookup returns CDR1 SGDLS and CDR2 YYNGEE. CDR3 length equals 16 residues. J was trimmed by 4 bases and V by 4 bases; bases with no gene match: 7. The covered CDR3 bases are TGTGCCAGCAGCAGCGATATAGCGGGAGGGTACAATGAG. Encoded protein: CASSSDIAGGYNE. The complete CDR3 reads CASSSDIAGGYNEQFF.

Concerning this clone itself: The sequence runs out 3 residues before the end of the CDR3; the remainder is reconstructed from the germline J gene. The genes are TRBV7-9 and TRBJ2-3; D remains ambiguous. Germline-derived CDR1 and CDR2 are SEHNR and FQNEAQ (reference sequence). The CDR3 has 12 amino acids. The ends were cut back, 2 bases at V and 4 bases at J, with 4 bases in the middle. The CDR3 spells CASSLKPDTQYF. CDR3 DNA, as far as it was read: TGTGCCAGCAGCTTAAAGCCAGATACG.

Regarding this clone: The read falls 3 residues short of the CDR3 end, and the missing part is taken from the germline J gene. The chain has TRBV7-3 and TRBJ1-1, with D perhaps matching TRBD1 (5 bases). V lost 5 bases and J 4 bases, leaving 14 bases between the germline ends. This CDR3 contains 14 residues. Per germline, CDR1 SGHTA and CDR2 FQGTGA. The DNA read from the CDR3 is TGTGCCAGCAGCACGGGGCAAGCGGGCACTGAA. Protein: CASSTGQAGTE. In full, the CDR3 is CASSTGQAGTEAFF.

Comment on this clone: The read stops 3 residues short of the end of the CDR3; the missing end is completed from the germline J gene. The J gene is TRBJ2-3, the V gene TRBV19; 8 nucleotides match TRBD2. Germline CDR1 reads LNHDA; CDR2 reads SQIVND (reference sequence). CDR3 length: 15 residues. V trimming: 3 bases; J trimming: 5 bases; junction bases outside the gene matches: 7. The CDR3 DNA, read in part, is TGTGCCAGTAGTATTCAGCGGGGGACCTTAGATACG. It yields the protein CASSIQRGTLDT. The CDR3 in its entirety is CASSIQRGTLDTQYF.

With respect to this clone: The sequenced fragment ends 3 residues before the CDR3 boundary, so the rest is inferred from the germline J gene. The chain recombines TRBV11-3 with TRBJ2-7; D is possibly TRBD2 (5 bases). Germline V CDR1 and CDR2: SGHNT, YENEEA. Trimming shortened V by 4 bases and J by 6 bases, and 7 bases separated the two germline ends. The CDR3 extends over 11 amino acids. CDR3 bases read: TGTGCCAGCAGCTCAACTAGCGAG. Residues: CASSSTSE. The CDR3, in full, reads CASSSTSEQYF.

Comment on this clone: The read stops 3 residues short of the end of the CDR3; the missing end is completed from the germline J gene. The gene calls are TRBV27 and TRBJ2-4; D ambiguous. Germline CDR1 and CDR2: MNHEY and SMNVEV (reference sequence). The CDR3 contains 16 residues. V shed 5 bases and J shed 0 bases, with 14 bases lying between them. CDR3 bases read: TGTGCCAGCAGTCTCACCGACTCGTTAGCCAAAAACATT. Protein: CASSLTDSLAKNI. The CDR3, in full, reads CASSLTDSLAKNIQYF.

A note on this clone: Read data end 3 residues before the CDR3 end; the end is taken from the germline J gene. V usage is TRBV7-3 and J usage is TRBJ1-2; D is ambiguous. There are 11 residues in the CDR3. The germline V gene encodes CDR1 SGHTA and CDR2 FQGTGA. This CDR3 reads CASSRTDTYTF. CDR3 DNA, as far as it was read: TGTGCCAGCAGCCGCACAGATACC.

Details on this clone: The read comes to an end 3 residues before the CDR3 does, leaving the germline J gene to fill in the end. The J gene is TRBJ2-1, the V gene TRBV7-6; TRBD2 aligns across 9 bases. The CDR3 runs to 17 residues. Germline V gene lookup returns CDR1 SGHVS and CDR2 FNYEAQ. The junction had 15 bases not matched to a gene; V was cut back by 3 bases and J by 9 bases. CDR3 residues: CASSFSSGASGNGEQFF. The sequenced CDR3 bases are TGTGCCAGCAGCTTCTCCAGCGGGGCTAGCGGGAACGGTGAG.

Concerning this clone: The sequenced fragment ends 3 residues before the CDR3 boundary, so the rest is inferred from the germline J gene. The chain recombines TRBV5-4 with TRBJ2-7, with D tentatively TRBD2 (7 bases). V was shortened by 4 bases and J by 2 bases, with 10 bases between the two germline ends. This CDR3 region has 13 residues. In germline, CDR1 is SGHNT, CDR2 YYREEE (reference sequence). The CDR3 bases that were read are TGTGCCAGCAGCGGAGGGGGGGCCTACGAG. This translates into CASSGGGAYE. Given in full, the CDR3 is CASSGGGAYEQYF.

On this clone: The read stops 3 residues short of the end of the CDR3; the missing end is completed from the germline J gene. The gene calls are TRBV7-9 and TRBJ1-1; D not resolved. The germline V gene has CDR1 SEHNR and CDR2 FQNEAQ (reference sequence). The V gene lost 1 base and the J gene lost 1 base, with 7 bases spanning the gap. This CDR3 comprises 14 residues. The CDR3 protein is CASSLEGPNTEAFF. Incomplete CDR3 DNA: TGTGCCAGCAGCTTAGAGGGTCCGAACACTGAA.

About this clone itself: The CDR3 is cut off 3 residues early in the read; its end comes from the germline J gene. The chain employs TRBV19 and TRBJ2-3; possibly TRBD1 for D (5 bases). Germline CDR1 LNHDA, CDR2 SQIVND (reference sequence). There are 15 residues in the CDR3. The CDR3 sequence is CASSIARGHEETQYF. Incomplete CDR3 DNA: TGTGCCAGTAGTATAGCGCGAGGACACGAAGAGACG.

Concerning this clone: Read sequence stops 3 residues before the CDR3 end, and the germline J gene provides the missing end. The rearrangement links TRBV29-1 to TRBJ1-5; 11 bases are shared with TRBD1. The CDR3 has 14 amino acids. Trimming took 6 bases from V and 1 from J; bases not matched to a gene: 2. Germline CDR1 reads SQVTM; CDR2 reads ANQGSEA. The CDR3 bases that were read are TGCAGCGTGTGGACAGGGGGCAGCAATCAGCCC. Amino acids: CSVWTGGSNQP. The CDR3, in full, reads CSVWTGGSNQPQHF.

CDR3 protein: CASSSRLQGAYNEQFF. The part of the CDR3 DNA that was read is TGTGCCAGCAGCTCAAGATTGCAGGGGGCCTACAATGAG. V is TRBV14 and J is TRBJ2-1, with TRBD1 identical over 7 bases. The read is 3 residues too short to cover the CDR3 end, so that end is filled in from the germline J gene. Germline V lookup: CDR1 SGHDN, CDR2 FVKESK. With V trimmed by 5 bases and J by 2 bases, 9 bases remained unmatched. The CDR3 contains 16 residues.

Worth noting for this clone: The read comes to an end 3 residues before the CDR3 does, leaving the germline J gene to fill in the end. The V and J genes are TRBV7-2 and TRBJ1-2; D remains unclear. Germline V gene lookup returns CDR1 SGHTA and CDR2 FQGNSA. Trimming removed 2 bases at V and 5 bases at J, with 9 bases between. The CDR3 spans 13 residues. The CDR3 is CASSLSQQYGYTF. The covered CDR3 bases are TGTGCCAGCAGCTTATCGCAACAATATGGC.